Listed here are 30 T cell receptor beta chains from one sample, sequenced in a study of Ad26.COV2.S vaccination and SARS-CoV-2 variants. The treatment: 15 to 20 received Ad26.COV2.S at low or high dose, single or two shots; five or six received placebo; per-sample allocation not given. Collection of samples fell on day 63 after the first vaccine or placebo injection. Clones were read by immunoSEQ multiplex PCR, and TCRdb kept only the in-frame ones, dropping some. This table holds around 300,000 clones, approximately 90% found once. The specimen comprised peripheral blood, sampled in a trial of Ad26.COV2.S vaccine versus placebo. The receptors here all came from a person between 18 and 65 years old who received the Ad26.COV2.S COVID-19 vaccine or a placebo.

CDR3 sequence reads: CASSPIGGRNYNEQFF. The CDR3 nucleotides read TGTGCCAGCAGCCCGATAGGGGGACGAAACTACAATGAGCAGTTCTTC. The chain employs TRBV11-3 and TRBJ2-1; D might be TRBD1 (6 bases). Looked up from germline, CDR1 is SGHNT and CDR2 is YENEEA. The V gene lost 5 bases and the J gene lost 3 bases, with 17 bases spanning the gap. The CDR3 is 16 residues long.

This rearrangement joins TRBV6-4 to TRBJ2-2; the D gene is possibly TRBD1 (7 bases). The CDR3 runs to 16 residues. In germline, CDR1 is MRHNA, CDR2 SNTAGT. V lost 4 bases and J lost 5, with 17 bases in between. The CDR3 is CASSVGQRVRTGELFF. CDR3 nucleotide sequence: TGTGCCAGCAGTGTGGGACAGCGGGTTCGGACCGGGGAGCTGTTTTTT.

V gene TRBV7-9 combines with J gene TRBJ1-3; 7 nucleotides match TRBD1. V shed 8 bases and J 2 bases; nucleotides not matched to a gene: 21. The germline V gene has CDR1 SEHNR and CDR2 FQNEAQ (reference sequence). This CDR3 has 19 amino acids. The CDR3 nucleotides are TGTGCCAGCGCTTTTAGGGGGGCGATGGGACAGTTGACTGGAAACACCATATATTTT. Its translation is CASAFRGAMGQLTGNTIYF.

The J gene is TRBJ1-2, the V gene TRBV27; TRBD1 agrees at 7 bases. The J segment lost 4 bases and the V segment lost 6 bases, leaving 5 bases of the junction unmatched. Germline CDR1 and CDR2: MNHEY and SMNVEV (reference sequence). The CDR3 is 13 amino acids. The CDR3, as DNA: TGTGCCAGCAGCCAAGGGGGCGCCTATGGCTACACCTTC. Its protein product is CASSQGGAYGYTF.

CDR3 DNA sequence: TGCGCCAGCAGCTTGGAGGCCAGCGGGAGTGGTCTGTACTTC. This encodes CASSLEASGSGLYF. This chain connects TRBV5-1 to TRBJ2-7, with TRBD2 matching 8 bases. The CDR3 covers 14 residues. J lost 12 bases, V lost 0 bases, and 11 bases had no gene match. CDR1 SGHRS and CDR2 YFSETQ come from the germline V gene.

The chain has TRBV9 and TRBJ2-2, with 7 bases identical to TRBD1. Per the germline V gene, CDR1 is SGDLS and CDR2 is YYNGEE. The CDR3 is made up of 17 amino acids. Unmatched junction bases numbered 5, after V lost 0 bases and J lost 0 bases. CDR3 sequence: CASSVGTGPANTGELFF. The CDR3 region has the DNA TGTGCCAGCAGCGTAGGGACAGGACCCGCGAACACCGGGGAGCTGTTTTTT.

The V call is TRBV7-9, the J call TRBJ2-7; no reliable D call. Germline values: CDR1 SEHNR, CDR2 FQNEAQ (reference sequence). There are 13 residues in the CDR3. Trimming took 0 bases from V and 12 from J, leaving 15 bases between them. Here the CDR3 reads CASSLAADFRWYF. In nucleotides, the CDR3 is TGTGCCAGCAGCTTAGCTGCAGACTTTAGATGGTACTTC. Together with reference TRBV7-9 and TRBJ2-7, the CDR3 gives the full variable domain: DTGVSQNPRHKITKRGQNVTFRCDPISEHNRLYWYRQTLGQGPEFLTYFQNEAQLEKSRLLSDRFSAERPKGSFSTLEIQRTEQGDSAMYLCASSLAADFRWYFGPGTRLTVT.

The rearrangement joins TRBV4-1 to TRBJ1-2, with a weak D call TRBD1 (6 bases). The germline V and J ends were trimmed by 1 base and 8 bases, with 20 bases remaining between them. The CDR3 runs 16 residues. Germline V CDR1 and CDR2: MGHRA, YSYEKL. This chain's CDR3 is CASSQALQGIPRGYTF. The CDR3 nucleotides are TGCGCCAGCAGCCAAGCCCTCCAGGGGATCCCTCGGGGCTACACCTTC.

The chain combines TRBV15 with TRBJ2-1; D is perhaps TRBD1 (6 bases). Germline CDR1 is LNHNV and CDR2 is YYDKDF (reference sequence). The CDR3 runs to 16 residues. V dropped 1 base and J dropped 0 bases, with 10 bases sitting between them. This CDR3 is CATSRGVRGSYNEQFF. CDR3 DNA: TGTGCCACCAGCAGAGGTGTCAGGGGCTCCTACAATGAGCAGTTCTTC.

The chain joins TRBV27 to TRBJ2-7; unclear D gene. The V gene's germline CDR1 is MNHEY and CDR2 SMNVEV (reference sequence). The CDR3 is 15 residues long. Trimming stripped 0 bases from V and 6 bases from J, with 15 bases between. CDR3 region: CASSLSVTAYGEQYF. Here the CDR3 DNA reads TGTGCCAGCAGTTTATCGGTTACAGCGTACGGCGAGCAGTACTTC.

The rearrangement joins TRBV14 to TRBJ2-7; D not certain. The CDR3 is 11 residues long. The germline CDR1 and CDR2 sequences are SGHDN and FVKESK. V was shortened by 2 bases and J by 2 bases, with 1 base between the two germline ends. CDR3 DNA sequence: TGTGCCAGCAGCCAAACCTACGAGCAGTACTTC. Translation: CASSQTYEQYF.

The V and J genes are TRBV7-9 and TRBJ2-2, with TRBD1 identical over 7 bases. CDR3 length: 13 residues. The V gene's germline CDR1 is SEHNR and CDR2 FQNEAQ (reference sequence). With 5 bases clipped from V and 5 bases from J, the junction kept 2 bases outside the gene matches. CDR3 bases: TGTGCCAGCAGCCGACAGGGTACCGGGGAGCTGTTTTTT. Protein: CASSRQGTGELFF.

The chain couples TRBV5-4 to TRBJ2-7, with D unclear. Trimming pared 0 bases from V and 1 base from J, leaving 11 bases between. The germline V gene has CDR1 SGHNT and CDR2 YYREEE (reference sequence). The CDR3 is 15 amino acids. The CDR3 protein is CASSLGAGRSYEQYF. As DNA, the CDR3 is TGTGCCAGCAGCTTGGGCGCAGGACGTTCCTACGAGCAGTACTTC.

The chain recombines TRBV4-3 with TRBJ1-4, with D possibly being TRBD1 (6 bases). The ends were cut back, 1 base at V and 7 bases at J, with 19 bases in the middle. Germline assignment: CDR1 LGHNA and CDR2 YSLEER. This CDR3 is built from 17 residues. In DNA form, the CDR3 reads TGCGCCAGCAGCCAAGGCGTGCTTGGGGGCGCGGCTGAAAAACTGTTTTTT. Residues: CASSQGVLGGAAEKLFF.

This chain joins TRBV3-1 (or the pseudogene TRBV3-2) and TRBJ1-2; TRBD1 agrees at 8 bases. The CDR3 has 15 amino acids. Germline V gives CDR1 LGHDT, CDR2 YNNKEL (reference sequence). The ends lost 1 base at V and 1 base at J; junction bases unmatched: 2. CDR3 sequence reads: CASSQGTGLNYGYTF. CDR3 nucleotides: TGTGCCAGCAGCCAAGGGACAGGGCTTAACTATGGCTACACCTTC.

This clone is a singleton in its sample. The chain recombines TRBV4-2 with TRBJ2-1, with TRBD1 matching 9 bases. Trimming removed 0 bases from V and 4 bases from J; junction bases left unmatched: 4. This CDR3 region has 16 residues. Germline lookup yields CDR1 LGHNA and CDR2 YNFKEQ. In DNA form, the CDR3 reads TGTGCCAGCAGCCAAGATCGGGGACAGGGTTACAATGAGCAGTTCTTC. This gives the protein CASSQDRGQGYNEQFF.

The chain has TRBV3-1 (or the pseudogene TRBV3-2) and TRBJ1-5; a possible D gene is TRBD1 (5 bases). The CDR3 covers 14 residues. Germline assignment: CDR1 LGHDT and CDR2 YNNKEL (reference sequence). V was trimmed by 3 bases and J by 2 bases, leaving 8 bases between them. CDR3: CASSHQGRNQPQHF. The CDR3 DNA reads as TGTGCCAGCAGCCACCAGGGACGCAATCAGCCCCAGCATTTT.

This clone was seen a few times. The rearrangement uses TRBV14 and TRBJ1-1; D is unresolved. The CDR3 totals 16 residues. Germline assignment: CDR1 SGHDN and CDR2 FVKESK. The V and J ends lost 0 bases and 6 bases respectively, with 17 bases between them. CDR3 DNA sequence: TGTGCCAGCAGCCAAGATCGCCCAGGAATGGGTTCTGAAGCTTTCTTT. Residues: CASSQDRPGMGSEAFF.

The CDR3, as DNA: TGTGCCAGCAGTGAGAGACGGACAGGGTTAAGTCCCCTCCACTTT. Translating gives CASSERRTGLSPLHF. This chain uses TRBV6-4 with TRBJ1-6, with 8 bases fitting TRBD1. The V gene's germline CDR1 is MRHNA and CDR2 SNTAGT. The CDR3 extends over 15 amino acids. V was clipped by 3 bases and J by 13 bases; unmatched bases: 11.

The chain combines TRBV15 with TRBJ1-2; 9 bases are shared with TRBD1. The length of the CDR3 is 14 residues. The germline V gene encodes CDR1 LNHNV and CDR2 YYDKDF (reference sequence). V shed 1 base, J shed 8 bases, and the junction held 5 bases outside the gene matches. CDR3 loop: CATSRVGQGVGYTF. The CDR3 DNA reads TGTGCCACCAGCAGAGTGGGACAGGGAGTCGGCTACACCTTC.

V and J are TRBV28 and TRBJ2-1; 7 nucleotides line up with TRBD1. The CDR3 spans 12 residues. V lost 7 bases and J lost 12; bases outside the gene matches: 9. CDR1 is MDHEN, CDR2 SYDVKM, per germline. This CDR3 reads CASNLPGQRQFF. CDR3 in DNA: TGTGCCAGCAACCTACCGGGACAGAGGCAGTTCTTC.

The chain has TRBV11-1 and TRBJ2-3; 7 bases are a match to TRBD1. Germline V gives CDR1 SGHAT, CDR2 FQDESV (reference sequence). J was trimmed by 4 bases and V by 5 bases; bases with no gene match: 6. The CDR3 is 14 residues long. In DNA, the CDR3 is TGTGCCAGCAGCACCCGACAGGGTCCAGATACGCAGTATTTT. Amino acid sequence: CASSTRQGPDTQYF.

The rearrangement uses TRBV7-9 and TRBJ1-2; TRBD1 agrees at 7 bases. Unmatched junction bases numbered 9, after V lost 2 bases and J lost 0 bases. CDR1 is SEHNR and CDR2 is FQNEAQ in the germline V gene (reference sequence). The CDR3 length is 17 residues. In nucleotides, the CDR3 is TGTGCCAGCAGCTTAACCGGGACAGAGAATACTAACTATGGCTACACCTTC. Its protein product is CASSLTGTENTNYGYTF.

The rearrangement joins TRBV4-1 to TRBJ2-6, with D possibly being TRBD1 (6 bases). Germline loops: CDR1 MGHRA, CDR2 YSYEKL. V dropped 4 bases and J dropped 2 bases, with 9 bases sitting between them. The CDR3 is made up of 15 amino acids. For the CDR3, the DNA is TGCGCCAGCAGCCTGGGACATACTGGGGCCAACGTCCTGACTTTC. Amino acids: CASSLGHTGANVLTF.

The CDR3 here is CASSPITGGDNYNEQFF. DNA of the CDR3: TGTGCCAGCAGCCCGATAACAGGGGGGGACAATTACAATGAGCAGTTCTTC. V gene TRBV7-6 combines with J gene TRBJ2-1, with a weak D call TRBD1 (8 bases). The V and J ends lost 5 bases and 4 bases respectively, with 21 bases between them. Germline CDR1 reads SGHVS; CDR2 reads FNYEAQ. This CDR3 spans 17 amino acids.

The chain employs TRBV5-1 and TRBJ2-1; D may be TRBD2 (6 bases). The CDR3 length is 15 residues. In germline, CDR1 is SGHRS, CDR2 YFSETQ. Trimming removed 4 bases from V and 3 bases from J, with 14 bases in between. The CDR3, as DNA: TGCGCCAGCAGCCCGCTAGCGAGAGACTACAATGAGCAGTTCTTC. It codes for CASSPLARDYNEQFF.

This sequence joins TRBV19 and TRBJ2-5, with 7 bases identical to TRBD2. CDR3 length: 15 amino acids. With V trimmed by 4 bases and J by 5 bases, 10 bases remained unmatched. CDR1 is LNHDA, CDR2 SQIVND, per germline (reference sequence). CDR3 bases: TGTGCCAGTAGTAATAAAGGGCGGGGGAGGGAGACCCAGTACTTC. Amino acid sequence: CASSNKGRGRETQYF.

CDR3: CASSKVGQGLPHRELFF. The CDR3 bases are TGTGCCAGCAGCAAAGTTGGACAGGGCCTACCACACCGGGAGCTGTTTTTT. J is TRBJ2-2 and V is TRBV21-1; the table's D call TRBD1 went unverified against the DNA. TRBV21-1 counts as a pseudogene. CDR3 length: 17 amino acids.

The chain is built from TRBV10-3 and TRBJ2-7; tentative D call: TRBD1 (6 bases). The V end was cut by 4 bases, the J end by 2 bases, with 15 bases between. There are 15 residues in the CDR3. Germline loops: CDR1 ENHRY, CDR2 SYGVKD. Here the CDR3 DNA reads TGTGCCATCAGTGGTCGGACAGATGCCCCCTACGAGCAGTACTTC. Its translation is CAISGRTDAPYEQYF.

This sequence joins TRBV5-1 and TRBJ1-1, with a weak D call TRBD1 (6 bases). V was pared by 5 bases and J by 8 bases, with 22 bases between. Germline V gene lookup returns CDR1 SGHRS and CDR2 YFSETQ. The CDR3 consists of 15 residues. This CDR3 is CASSLNTLDSLEAFF. CDR3 DNA: TGCGCCAGCAGTCTCAACACCTTGGACAGCCTAGAAGCTTTCTTT.